Below are 32 T cell receptor beta chains sequenced from a single sample in a study of blood T cell repertoires in COVID-19. Libraries were prepared by immunoSEQ multiplex PCR; TCRdb keeps only in-frame clonotypes and omits some of them. The sample includes fewer than 250,000 clones, approximately 90% seen only once; the top ten take approximately 1.2%. Sequenced: peripheral blood. The receptors stem from a man under 40 with acute or convalescent COVID-19.

The V gene is TRBV25-1, the J gene TRBJ1-3, with TRBD1 matching over 7 bases. There are 14 residues in the CDR3. CDR1 and CDR2 from the germline V gene are MGHDK and SYGVNS. V dropped 7 bases and J dropped 7; count of bases not matched to a gene: 10. This chain's CDR3 is CASTQGGGENTIYF. The DNA of the CDR3 is TGTGCCAGCACCCAGGGGGGTGGAGAGAACACCATATATTTT.

The chain carries TRBV28 and TRBJ2-5; 7 bases align to TRBD1. From germline, CDR1 is MDHEN and CDR2 SYDVKM. The V gene end was trimmed by 6 bases and the J gene end by 2 bases; junction bases not matched to a gene: 6. The CDR3 is made up of 14 amino acids. The CDR3 protein is CASRPAGGQETQYF. CDR3 sequence (DNA): TGTGCCAGCAGGCCAGCAGGGGGTCAAGAGACCCAGTACTTC.

The chain is built from TRBV6-5 and TRBJ1-5; 9 bases agree with TRBD1. Trimming at V came to 8 bases and at J to 6 bases, leaving 8 bases not matched to a gene. The CDR3 totals 14 residues. Germline V gene data show CDR1 as MNHEY and CDR2 as SVGAGI. The chain's CDR3 is CASLWDRVSQPQHF. The CDR3 DNA follows: TGTGCCAGCCTCTGGGACAGGGTTAGTCAGCCCCAGCATTTT.

The chain recombines TRBV30 with TRBJ1-5; TRBD1 agrees at 8 bases. V trimming: 5 bases; J trimming: 4 bases; junction bases outside the gene matches: 10. Germline assignment: CDR1 GTSNPN and CDR2 SVGIG (reference sequence). The CDR3 extends over 15 amino acids. In DNA form, the CDR3 reads TGTGCCTGGCAGGGGGCGTGGGGCCGGAATCAGCCCCAGCATTTT. It yields the protein CAWQGAWGRNQPQHF.

The chain couples TRBV19 to TRBJ1-5; TRBD1 matches 10 bases. The junction had 6 bases not matched to a gene; V was cut back by 4 bases and J by 6 bases. The CDR3 extends over 15 amino acids. Germline lookup yields CDR1 LNHDA and CDR2 SQIVND (reference sequence). CDR3 protein: CASSRTTGGGQPQHF. CDR3 bases: TGTGCCAGTAGTAGGACGACAGGGGGCGGTCAGCCCCAGCATTTT.

The gene calls are TRBV18 and TRBJ1-1; 9 bases fit TRBD1. The V gene's germline CDR1 is KGHSH and CDR2 LQKENI. The CDR3 contains 14 residues. The V and J ends lost 5 bases and 11 bases, in that order; junction bases with no gene match: 12. This CDR3 is CASSTIQGADSAFF. For the CDR3, the DNA is TGTGCCAGCTCAACGATACAGGGGGCTGACTCGGCTTTCTTT.

J is TRBJ2-1 and V is TRBV4-2, with 9 bases that match TRBD2. The CDR3 covers 17 residues. J gave up 9 bases and V 2 bases, and 14 bases lay outside the gene matches. CDR1 and CDR2 from the germline V gene are LGHNA and YNFKEQ. The CDR3 is CASSQMSRASGVGEQFF. The CDR3 nucleotides read TGTGCCAGCAGCCAAATGTCGCGGGCTAGCGGGGTGGGTGAGCAGTTCTTC.

The CDR3 region is CASSLTEGWGYTF. For the CDR3, the DNA is TGTGCCAGCAGTTTAACAGAGGGTTGGGGCTACACCTTC. This chain connects TRBV28 to TRBJ1-2; D is unclear. Germline lookup yields CDR1 MDHEN and CDR2 SYDVKM. Trimming stripped 2 bases from V and 8 bases from J, with 12 bases between. CDR3 length: 13 amino acids.

This chain connects TRBV9 to TRBJ1-6; 10 bases agree with TRBD1. Trimming took 0 bases from V and 9 from J; bases not matched to a gene: 3. Looked up from germline, CDR1 is SGDLS and CDR2 is YYNGEE. The CDR3 loop spans 15 amino acids. The CDR3 DNA is TGTGCCAGCAGCGTAGAGGGACAGGGGCTTTCACCCCTCCACTTT. Translated: CASSVEGQGLSPLHF.

The chain employs TRBV4-2 and TRBJ1-2; 7 bases match TRBD1. Germline V CDR1 and CDR2: LGHNA, YNFKEQ. The V and J ends lost 3 bases and 5 bases, in that order; junction bases with no gene match: 3. The CDR3 spans 13 residues. The CDR3 coding sequence is TGTGCCAGCAGCCAGGGGACAGAGTATGGCTACACCTTC. This codes for CASSQGTEYGYTF.

This chain joins TRBV27 and TRBJ2-4, with TRBD1 as a possible D gene (6 bases). The CDR3 contains 14 residues. The ends were cut back, 3 bases at V and 1 base at J, with 7 bases in the middle. The germline V gene encodes CDR1 MNHEY and CDR2 SMNVEV (reference sequence). CDR3 in DNA: TGTGCCAGCAGTTTTAGGGGGGCCAAAAACATTCAGTACTTC. The encoded protein is CASSFRGAKNIQYF.

The genes are TRBV27 and TRBJ2-1, with D maybe TRBD2 (6 bases). Germline assignment: CDR1 MNHEY and CDR2 SMNVEV (reference sequence). The CDR3 extends over 15 amino acids. In DNA, the CDR3 is TGTACCAAACTGAACCGGGACTTGGGCTACAATGAGCAGTTCTTC. It yields the protein CTKLNRDLGYNEQFF.

J is TRBJ2-1 and V is TRBV19, with D tentatively TRBD2 (6 bases). CDR3 size: 15 residues. Trimming left V 4 bases short and J 6 bases short, with 16 bases between. The V gene's germline CDR1 is LNHDA and CDR2 SQIVND (reference sequence). In DNA form, the CDR3 reads TGTGCCAGTAGTACTCTCCCGGGAGCCCTCAATGAGCAGTTCTTC. Protein sequence: CASSTLPGALNEQFF.

J is TRBJ1-1 and V is TRBV11-3; D unresolved. Between the trimmed V and J ends, which lost 5 bases and 6 bases, there was a span of 10 bases. Germline V gives CDR1 SGHNT, CDR2 YENEEA. The CDR3 has 12 amino acids. CDR3 in DNA: TGTGCCAGCAGCATAGGGAGCGCTGAAGCTTTCTTT. Residues: CASSIGSAEAFF.

The rearrangement joins TRBV19 to TRBJ2-7; D not certain. The CDR3 length is 12 residues. CDR1 and CDR2 from the germline V gene are LNHDA and SQIVND (reference sequence). The germline V and J ends were trimmed by 5 bases and 2 bases, with 7 bases remaining between them. In nucleotides, the CDR3 is TGTGCCAGTAGTTCTAGTCCCTACGAGCAGTACTTC. The encoded protein is CASSSSPYEQYF.

The rearrangement uses TRBV30 and TRBJ1-1; 7 bases are a match to TRBD1. CDR1 is GTSNPN and CDR2 is SVGIG in the germline V gene (reference sequence). Trimming took 0 bases from V and 5 from J; bases not matched to a gene: 0. This CDR3 is built from 12 residues. This CDR3 is CAWSVQGTEAFF. The CDR3 DNA is TGTGCCTGGAGTGTACAGGGGACTGAAGCTTTCTTT.

The chain uses TRBV6-6 and TRBJ2-7, with TRBD1 identical over 7 bases. The CDR3 runs to 13 residues. The trim removed 10 bases at V and 2 bases at J, leaving 8 bases unmatched. Per the germline V gene, CDR1 is MNHNY and CDR2 is SVGAGI (reference sequence). The CDR3 coding sequence is TGTGCCACCCGCCGGGACAGTCCCTACGAGCAGTACTTC. Protein product: CATRRDSPYEQYF.

CDR3 sequence: CASSRGTGQKAGANVLTF. The CDR3 DNA reads TGTGCCAGCAGTAGGGGCACAGGACAGAAGGCTGGGGCCAACGTCCTGACTTTC. The chain carries TRBV27 and TRBJ2-6; tentatively, D is TRBD1 (6 bases). Per the germline V gene, CDR1 is MNHEY and CDR2 is SMNVEV (reference sequence). The CDR3 sequence is 18 residues long. V lost 5 bases and J lost 2, with 19 bases in between.

This chain connects TRBV30 to TRBJ1-1, with 8 bases that match TRBD1. Germline V gives CDR1 GTSNPN, CDR2 SVGIG (reference sequence). V shed 5 bases, J shed 3 bases, and the junction held 5 bases outside the gene matches. The CDR3 length is 13 residues. CDR3 in amino acids: CAWSTGAYTEAFF. CDR3 in DNA: TGTGCCTGGTCGACAGGGGCGTACACTGAAGCTTTCTTT.

This chain links TRBV6-5 with TRBJ1-1, with D perhaps matching TRBD1 (5 bases). The V end was cut by 10 bases, the J end by 7 bases, with 13 bases between. Germline V gene data show CDR1 as MNHEY and CDR2 as SVGAGI. CDR3 size: 11 residues. CDR3 residues: CATSLGLEAFF. CDR3 in DNA: TGTGCCACCTCCTTGGGGCTTGAAGCTTTCTTT.

With respect to this clone: The junction departs from the called germline gene at one end, perhaps through a read error. The chain carries TRBV28 and TRBJ2-4, with TRBD1 identical over 7 bases. CDR1 is MDHEN and CDR2 is SYDVKM in the germline V gene. The CDR3 is 12 amino acids. CDR3 nucleotide sequence: TGTGCCAGCAGTCTCCTCCCCGGGACAGTCTTTTTC. Residues: CASSLLPGTVFF.

The rearrangement joins TRBV3-1 (or the pseudogene TRBV3-2) to TRBJ2-1; possible D gene TRBD2, 6 bases. The CDR3 has 14 amino acids. Germline V gene lookup returns CDR1 LGHDT and CDR2 YNNKEL (reference sequence). V was pared by 1 base and J by 8 bases, with 12 bases between. The DNA for the CDR3 is TGTGCCAGCAGCCAAGCACTAGCTAGCGATGAGCAGTTCTTC. Translating gives CASSQALASDEQFF.

In its sample, this clone was seen a few times. The chain has TRBV28 and TRBJ1-1; the D gene is possibly TRBD1 (5 bases). There are 16 residues in the CDR3. V lost 2 bases to trimming and J lost 5 bases, with 18 bases between them. CDR1 MDHEN and CDR2 SYDVKM come from the germline V gene. Here the CDR3 DNA reads TGTGCCAGCAGTTTAGGGGCCCCCTTCTCAGGGACTGAAGCTTTCTTT. Translated, it gives CASSLGAPFSGTEAFF.

In this sample, this clone turned up once. The rearrangement uses TRBV7-2 and TRBJ2-1; perhaps TRBD2 as D (7 bases). V lost 5 bases and J lost 8, with 22 bases in between. Germline CDR1 SGHTA, CDR2 FQGNSA. The CDR3 has 16 residues. CDR3 nucleotide sequence: TGTGCCAGCAGCACTAGTGGGGGGGCCGTGTATCATGAGCAGTTCTTC. This gives the protein CASSTSGGAVYHEQFF. The complete variable domain, with remaining parts taken from reference TRBV7-2 and TRBJ2-1, reads GAGVSQSPSNKVTEKGKDVELRCDPISGHTALYWYRQSLGQGLEFLIYFQGNSAPDKSGLPSDRFSAERTGGSVSTLTIQRTQQEDSAVYLCASSTSGGAVYHEQFFGPGTRLTVL.

On this clone: One end of the junction varies from germline; a read error may be responsible. V gene TRBV6-5 combines with J gene TRBJ1-1; D uncertain. CDR3 length: 13 amino acids. CDR1 and CDR2 (germline): MNHEY, SVGAGI. The CDR3 protein is CASSYGRSLGRSF. The CDR3 DNA sequence: TGTGCCAGCAGTTACGGGAGATCCCTGGGGAGGTCGTTT.

V gene TRBV27 combines with J gene TRBJ1-6, with a weak D call TRBD1 (5 bases). The CDR3 covers 18 residues. Per germline, CDR1 MNHEY and CDR2 SMNVEV (reference sequence). V lost 3 bases to trimming and J lost 2 bases, with 17 bases between them. The CDR3 spells CASSFSGTYLTYNSPLHF. CDR3 nucleotide sequence: TGTGCCAGCAGTTTTTCAGGGACTTACTTAACCTATAATTCACCCCTCCACTTT.

CDR3: CASSRWGDGTYNEQFF. DNA for the CDR3: TGTGCCAGCAGTCGCTGGGGGGACGGTACCTACAATGAGCAGTTCTTC. This chain uses TRBV27 with TRBJ2-1, with D tentatively TRBD2 (6 bases). V dropped 5 bases and J dropped 2 bases, with 16 bases sitting between them. Per the germline V gene, CDR1 is MNHEY and CDR2 is SMNVEV (reference sequence). This CDR3 comprises 16 residues.

This clone was counted only a few times. V gene TRBV28 combines with J gene TRBJ1-6, with a weak D call TRBD1 (5 bases). Germline V CDR1 and CDR2: MDHEN, SYDVKM. V lost 4 bases, J lost 6 bases, and 10 bases lay in between. The CDR3 loop spans 14 amino acids. The CDR3 bases are TGTGCCAGCAGTTCTCCGGGGGTTAATTCACCCCTCCACTTT. Amino acids: CASSSPGVNSPLHF.

The chain couples TRBV18 to TRBJ2-7, with D tentatively TRBD1 (5 bases). V lost 4 bases and J 7 bases, leaving 14 bases between the germline ends. CDR3 length equals 13 residues. In germline, CDR1 is KGHSH, CDR2 LQKENI. CDR3 in DNA: TGTGCCAGCTCACGAGCGACAGCCTGGGAGCAGTACTTC. It codes for CASSRATAWEQYF. The variable domain in full, completed from reference TRBV18 and TRBJ2-7, reads NAGVMQNPRHLVRRRGQEARLRCSPMKGHSHVYWYRQLPEEGLKFMVYLQKENIIDESGMPKERFSAEFPKEGPSILRIQQVVRGDSAAYFCASSRATAWEQYFGPGTRLTVT.

The genes are TRBV18 and TRBJ1-5; 7 positions agree with TRBD1. V lost 3 bases to trimming and J lost 4 bases; unmatched junction nucleotides: 6. There are 15 residues in the CDR3. The germline V gene encodes CDR1 KGHSH and CDR2 LQKENI. CDR3 nucleotides: TGTGCCAGCTCACCGACGGGACAGCCAAATCAGCCCCAGCATTTT. Translation gives CASSPTGQPNQPQHF.

The chain has TRBV19 and TRBJ1-1, with TRBD1 identical over 9 bases. This CDR3 region has 17 residues. In germline, CDR1 is LNHDA, CDR2 SQIVND (reference sequence). The V segment lost 3 bases and the J segment 0 bases; nucleotides outside the gene matches: 8. CDR3 coding DNA: TGTGCCAGTAGTATTTCCGGGACAGGGACTTTGAACACTGAAGCTTTCTTT. Residues: CASSISGTGTLNTEAFF.

The chain combines TRBV13 with TRBJ2-4, with TRBD1 matching 7 bases. Germline loops: CDR1 PRHDT, CDR2 FYEKMQ (reference sequence). V trimming: 3 bases; J trimming: 9 bases; junction bases outside the gene matches: 17. The CDR3 is 17 residues long. Written as DNA, the CDR3 is TGTGCCAGCAGCTTTGTTGTCGACAGGGCATTGACGGGCATTCAGTACTTC. Residues: CASSFVVDRALTGIQYF.